The 25 T cell receptor beta chains listed next were all sequenced from one sample in a study of blood T cell repertoires in COVID-19. Profiling relied on immunoSEQ multiplex PCR, and the TCRdb table lists in-frame clones only, not all of them. The sample yields roughly 200,000 clones, 84% seen once. Material for sequencing was peripheral blood. The receptor set was obtained from a woman aged 80 or over with COVID-19, enrolled during active disease.

This clone has just one count. The chain is built from TRBV5-1 and TRBJ1-1, with 9 bases lining up with TRBD1. Unmatched junction bases numbered 4, after V lost 0 bases and J lost 1 base. The CDR3 has 16 amino acids. Germline lookup yields CDR1 SGHRS and CDR2 YFSETQ. In DNA, the CDR3 is TGCGCCAGCAGCTTGGGGGGGACAGGGACGAACACTGAAGCTTTCTTT. It yields the protein CASSLGGTGTNTEAFF.

CDR3: CASSETGNTYNEQFF. The CDR3 nucleotides are TGCGCCAGCAGTGAAACAGGGAATACCTACAATGAGCAGTTCTTC. This rearrangement joins TRBV10-1 to TRBJ2-1; TRBD1 might be the D (6 bases). Trimming removed 3 bases from V and 2 bases from J, with 11 bases in between. This CDR3 has 15 amino acids. Looked up from germline, CDR1 is WNHNN and CDR2 is SYGVQD (reference sequence).

The V call is TRBV20-1, the J call TRBJ1-1; D is uncertain. The V and J ends lost 3 bases and 4 bases respectively, with 15 bases between them. Germline V CDR1 and CDR2: DFQATT, SNEGSKA (reference sequence). The CDR3 consists of 14 residues. The CDR3 loop is CSASVLFGSTEAFF. CDR3 bases: TGCAGTGCTAGTGTTCTCTTCGGGAGCACTGAAGCTTTCTTT.

The V and J genes are TRBV19 and TRBJ2-3, with no clear D. V was trimmed by 5 bases and J by 5 bases, leaving 20 bases between them. Germline V gene sequence: CDR1 LNHDA, CDR2 SQIVND (reference sequence). This CDR3 has 16 amino acids. Here the CDR3 reads CASSPNGGRVGDTQYF. The DNA of the CDR3 is TGTGCCAGTAGTCCCAACGGCGGCCGGGTTGGAGATACGCAGTATTTT.

This chain links TRBV5-8 with TRBJ2-2; unclear D gene. Trimming removed 2 bases at V and 6 bases at J, with 8 bases between. The germline V gene encodes CDR1 SGHTS and CDR2 YDEGEE. The CDR3 runs 13 residues. This CDR3 is CASSFGGPGELFF. DNA for the CDR3: TGTGCCAGCAGCTTTGGCGGCCCCGGGGAGCTGTTTTTT.

The J gene is TRBJ1-4, the V gene TRBV5-5, with 10 bases fitting TRBD1. The CDR3 is 14 amino acids. Germline loops: CDR1 SGHKS, CDR2 YYEKEE (reference sequence). The V gene end was trimmed by 5 bases and the J gene end by 7 bases; junction bases not matched to a gene: 5. The CDR3 spells CASRVGQGPEKLFF. The CDR3, as DNA: TGTGCCAGCAGGGTGGGACAGGGGCCTGAAAAACTGTTTTTT.

The CDR3 DNA reads as TGTGCCAGCTCACCCCTACAGGACAGTCGGAGCGAGCAGTACTTC. Translating it yields CASSPLQDSRSEQYF. The V gene is TRBV18, the J gene TRBJ2-7; D is possibly TRBD1 (6 bases). CDR3 length equals 15 residues. Per germline, CDR1 KGHSH and CDR2 LQKENI. The germline V and J ends were trimmed by 3 bases and 6 bases, with 18 bases remaining between them.

J is TRBJ1-5 and V is TRBV28; 9 nucleotides align to TRBD1. The CDR3 runs 14 residues. CDR1 is MDHEN, CDR2 SYDVKM, per germline. J gave up 6 bases and V 5 bases, and 5 bases lay outside the gene matches. The CDR3 sequence: CASSLGTGRQPQHF. CDR3 sequence (DNA): TGTGCCAGCAGTCTCGGGACAGGGCGTCAGCCCCAGCATTTT.

This sequence joins TRBV6-2 or TRBV6-3 and TRBJ2-1, with TRBD2 identical over 10 bases. Germline lookup yields CDR1 MNHEY and CDR2 SVGEGT. V shed 4 bases, J shed 7 bases, and the junction held 10 bases outside the gene matches. The CDR3 loop spans 16 amino acids. Here the CDR3 reads CASSLAGGLLGNEQFF. The CDR3 bases are TGTGCCAGCAGTTTAGCGGGAGGCCTGTTGGGAAATGAGCAGTTCTTC.

This clone was recorded once. V and J are TRBV7-3 and TRBJ2-3; 9 positions agree with TRBD2. The ends lost 5 bases at V and 4 bases at J; junction bases unmatched: 7. CDR1 and CDR2 (germline): SGHTA, FQGTGA. The CDR3 loop spans 15 amino acids. For the CDR3, the DNA is TGTGCCAGCAGCGACGACCTAGCGGGACCAGATACGCAGTATTTT. Translated, it gives CASSDDLAGPDTQYF.

Concerning this clone: With a much larger clone just one base away, this may be a read error. This chain uses TRBV9 with TRBJ2-2; D uncertain. Trimming stripped 0 bases from V and 0 bases from J, with 6 bases between. CDR1 and CDR2 (germline): SGDLS, YYNGEE. The length of the CDR3 is 15 residues. The CDR3 nucleotides are TGTGCCAGCAGCGTAGGACTTCCGAACACCGGGGAGCTGTTTTTT. Translated: CASSVGLPNTGELFF. Using reference TRBV9 and TRBJ2-2 for the parts outside the CDR3, the full variable domain is DSGVTQTPKHLITATGQRVTLRCSPRSGDLSVYWYQQSLDQGLQFLIQYYNGEERAKGNILERFSAQQFPDLHSELNLSSLELGDSALYFCASSVGLPNTGELFFGEGSRLTVL.

The chain recombines TRBV14 with TRBJ1-4; tentatively, D is TRBD1 (6 bases). The CDR3 is 15 residues long. Trimming stripped 1 base from V and 7 bases from J, with 13 bases between. Per germline, CDR1 SGHDN and CDR2 FVKESK. The CDR3 here is CASSQGGGPSEKLFF. The CDR3 DNA follows: TGTGCCAGCAGCCAAGGGGGGGGGCCAAGTGAAAAACTGTTTTTT.

The rearrangement joins TRBV11-1 to TRBJ1-1; D uncertain. V gave up 4 bases and J gave up 5 bases, with 11 bases separating them. This CDR3 region has 13 residues. CDR1 SGHAT and CDR2 FQDESV come from the germline V gene (reference sequence). The DNA for the CDR3 is TGTGCCAGCAGCTCGGGAGGGTGGACTGAAGCTTTCTTT. Amino acid sequence: CASSSGGWTEAFF. Full variable domain (rest looked up from reference TRBV11-1 and TRBJ1-1): EAEVAQSPRYKITEKSQAVAFWCDPISGHATLYWYRQILGQGPELLVQFQDESVVDDSQLPKDRFSAERLKGVDSTLKIQPAELGDSAMYLCASSSGGWTEAFFGQGTRLTVV.

The chain couples TRBV6-1 to TRBJ2-1; TRBD2 matches at 8 bases. Germline values: CDR1 MNHNS, CDR2 SASEGT. The CDR3 is made up of 16 amino acids. V was pared by 3 bases and J by 2 bases, with 6 bases of the junction left unmatched. The CDR3 DNA sequence: TGTGCCAGCAGTGATTCTCAGCGGGGGACCTACAATGAGCAGTTCTTC. The encoded protein is CASSDSQRGTYNEQFF.

V is TRBV5-1 and J is TRBJ2-3; 9 bases are a match to TRBD1. The CDR3 contains 16 residues. V shed 4 bases, J shed 1 base, and the junction held 7 bases outside the gene matches. The germline CDR1 and CDR2 sequences are SGHRS and YFSETQ. The CDR3 DNA follows: TGCGCCAGCAGCCCGAGGGGACAGGGCGGCACAGATACGCAGTATTTT. It specifies CASSPRGQGGTDTQYF.

J is TRBJ2-5 and V is TRBV24-1; TRBD1 might be the D (6 bases). The CDR3 covers 14 residues. From germline, CDR1 is KGHDR and CDR2 SFDVKD. Trimming cost V 3 bases and J 5 bases, with 12 bases left between them. In DNA form, the CDR3 reads TGTGCCACCAGTGATGGACAGCTTTTGGAGACCCAGTACTTC. Protein: CATSDGQLLETQYF.

The chain couples TRBV2 to TRBJ1-3; maybe TRBD1 (6 bases). The CDR3 is 16 residues long. Trimming left V 4 bases short and J 1 base short, with 14 bases between. Germline lookup yields CDR1 SNHLY and CDR2 FYNNEI. The CDR3 region is CASSVARGASGNTIYF. The CDR3 coding sequence is TGTGCCAGCAGTGTGGCCAGGGGTGCATCTGGAAACACCATATATTTT.

This chain connects TRBV28 to TRBJ1-6; no reliable D call. The V gene's germline CDR1 is MDHEN and CDR2 SYDVKM. The CDR3 runs to 14 residues. The V end was cut by 10 bases, the J end by 0 bases, with 10 bases between. CDR3 loop: CATYLSSYNSPLHF. CDR3 coding DNA: TGTGCCACGTATCTAAGCTCCTATAATTCACCCCTCCACTTT.

This chain connects TRBV18 to TRBJ1-6, with 7 nucleotides matching TRBD1. Germline CDR1 is KGHSH and CDR2 is LQKENI. The CDR3 totals 15 residues. Trimming at V came to 3 bases and at J to 6 bases, leaving 5 bases not matched to a gene. The CDR3 coding sequence is TGTGCCAGCTCACCCTCGGGACAGTTTAATTCACCCCTCCACTTT. Translation gives CASSPSGQFNSPLHF.

Written as DNA, the CDR3 is TGCGCCAGCAGTCACCCGACCAGGAATCTCCTTGTCTACGAGCAGTACTTC. Translating it yields CASSHPTRNLLVYEQYF. The rearrangement uses TRBV23-1 and TRBJ2-7, with D unclear. TRBV23-1 belongs to the ORF category, with a function that is uncertain. The CDR3 has 17 amino acids. The germline V and J ends were trimmed by 3 bases and 3 bases, with 21 bases remaining between them.

Note on this clone: The sample carries other DNA sequences with the same CDR3. The chain employs TRBV14 and TRBJ1-1; 7 bases map to TRBD1. Germline lookup yields CDR1 SGHDN and CDR2 FVKESK. The CDR3 extends over 13 amino acids. V lost 1 base, J lost 5 bases, and 1 base stayed unmatched. The CDR3 region is CASSQAQGTEAFF. CDR3 bases: TGTGCCAGCAGCCAAGCACAGGGGACTGAAGCTTTCTTT.

The genes are TRBV2 and TRBJ1-1; TRBD1 might be the D (5 bases). CDR3 length: 14 residues. Between the trimmed V and J ends, which lost 4 bases and 1 base, there was a span of 10 bases. CDR1 SNHLY and CDR2 FYNNEI come from the germline V gene. CDR3 protein: CASSGLTGNTEAFF. The CDR3 nucleotides read TGTGCCAGCAGTGGGCTTACAGGGAACACTGAAGCTTTCTTT.

The V and J genes are TRBV27 and TRBJ2-7; TRBD1 aligns across 9 bases. V was pared by 2 bases and J by 1 base, with 6 bases of the junction left unmatched. Per the germline V gene, CDR1 is MNHEY and CDR2 is SMNVEV (reference sequence). This CDR3 contains 16 residues. CDR3 bases: TGTGCCAGCAGTTTACTCTCTGGGACAGGGTCCTACGAGCAGTACTTC. It translates to CASSLLSGTGSYEQYF.

V is TRBV6-5 and J is TRBJ1-2, with D unclear. Looked up from germline, CDR1 is MNHEY and CDR2 is SVGAGI. V lost 5 bases and J lost 8, with 15 bases in between. The length of the CDR3 is 13 residues. The CDR3 spells CASSPVAGAGYTF. As DNA, the CDR3 is TGTGCCAGCAGTCCCGTCGCCGGTGCCGGCTACACCTTC.

This clone was seen only once. The V gene is TRBV4-1, the J gene TRBJ2-7, with 10 bases that match TRBD2. V lost 2 bases to trimming and J lost 10 bases; unmatched junction nucleotides: 8. This CDR3 region has 14 residues. From germline, CDR1 is MGHRA and CDR2 YSYEKL. In DNA, the CDR3 is TGCGCCAGCAGCCAAAGGTTTCTAGCGGGAGTTCAGTACTTC. This codes for CASSQRFLAGVQYF.